This entry lists 6 T cell receptor beta chains sequenced from one sample in a study of neurological immune-mediated disorders. TCRdb ran MiXCR on the 5' RACE reads and lists one entry per CDR3 protein. This table has over 65,000 distinct CDR3 sequences, 2% to 3% appearing once. The sequenced material came from PBMCs. The receptors were gathered from a woman in her 30s with multiple sclerosis.

Many counts were recorded for this clonotype. The chain joins TRBV20-1 to TRBJ2-7; D perhaps matches TRBD2 (5 bases). The germline gives CDR1 DFQATT, CDR2 SNEGSKA (reference sequence). This CDR3 comprises 15 residues. Trimming cost V 0 bases and J 0 bases, with 12 bases left between them. The CDR3 spells CSARDSGWVSYEQYF. The CDR3 DNA sequence: TGCAGTGCTAGAGACTCGGGGTGGGTCTCCTACGAGCAGTACTTC.

This clonotype came up many times. The V call is TRBV7-2, the J call TRBJ1-2; D unresolved. Trimming removed 2 bases at V and 4 bases at J, with 5 bases between. Germline V gene data show CDR1 as SGHTA and CDR2 as FQGNSA. The CDR3 loop spans 12 amino acids. CDR3 residues: CASSLSLYGYTF. The CDR3 DNA reads as TGTGCCAGCAGCTTAAGCCTCTATGGCTACACCTTC.

This clonotype was picked up many times. The chain has TRBV7-8 and TRBJ1-6, with D hard to call. V dropped 1 base and J dropped 7 bases, with 5 bases sitting between them. CDR1 is SGHVS, CDR2 FQNEAQ, per germline. The CDR3 is 13 residues long. The chain's CDR3 is CASSLGPNSPLHF. In DNA, the CDR3 is TGTGCCAGCAGCTTAGGTCCCAATTCACCCCTCCACTTT.

This clonotype occurred many times. The rearrangement links TRBV7-9 to TRBJ2-5; 8 nucleotides match TRBD2. CDR3 length equals 14 residues. J lost 9 bases, V lost 4 bases, and 10 bases had no gene match. Germline-derived CDR1 and CDR2 are SEHNR and FQNEAQ (reference sequence). The CDR3 spells CASSSGLEGGSQYF. CDR3 sequence (DNA): TGTGCCAGCAGCTCGGGACTAGAGGGGGGATCCCAGTACTTC.

This clonotype was observed at least ten times. In nucleotides, the CDR3 is TGTGCCAGCAGCTCGACTAGCGGGCGGGTCGAGCAGTACTTC. Its protein is CASSSTSGRVEQYF. The chain has TRBV7-9 and TRBJ2-7, with 10 bases aligning to TRBD2. The germline CDR1 and CDR2 sequences are SEHNR and FQNEAQ (reference sequence). Losses at the gene ends were 4 bases for V and 6 bases for J; bases not matched to a gene: 6. The CDR3 length is 14 residues.

In this sample, this clonotype turned up many times. V usage is TRBV7-2 and J usage is TRBJ2-1; D might be TRBD1 or TRBD2, each matching 7 bases. The CDR3 has 15 residues. CDR1 is SGHTA, CDR2 FQGNSA, per germline. Trimming removed 5 bases at V and 4 bases at J, with 15 bases between. The CDR3 sequence is CASSQGGEGYNEQFF. CDR3 DNA: TGTGCCAGCAGCCAGGGGGGGGAGGGATACAATGAGCAGTTCTTC.